This T cell receptor (beta chain) was recorded in a study of cytomegalovirus exposure and HLA in healthy donors. Overall study results and limits: With high specificity and sensitivity, the classifier reportedly diagnosed cytomegalovirus status. When a later analysis compared HLA-associated TCR beta chains with equally common others, the HLA-associated chains turned out to be more clonally expanded and to have lower generation probabilities. In a later analysis, several top co-occurrence clusters appeared linked to parvovirus B19, influenza, CMV and Epstein-Barr virus. Later, TCR association rates were found to vary by HLA locus, highest for DRB1 and lowest for HLA-C.

PCR was performed using 60 Vbeta and 13 Jbeta primers. The data were produced by immunoSEQ multiplex PCR, yet TCRdb's version contains in-frame clones alone and is incomplete. This sample has fewer than 200,000 clones, with around 77% found just once. The V segment lost 5 bases and the J segment 10 bases; nucleotides outside the gene matches: 13. The V gene's germline CDR1 is SEHNR and CDR2 FQNEAQ (reference sequence). The CDR3 totals 16 residues. This clone has just a few counts. Its matching antigen is unknown. This rearrangement joins TRBV7-9 to TRBJ1-6; TRBD1 agrees at 8 bases. Sample: PBMCs. The sequence was obtained from a man in his 60s in good health and CMV-seronegative. CDR3 nucleotides: TGTGCCAGCAGCCCCGGACAGGGAAGCGCTGGATCACCCCTCCACTTT. Amino acid sequence: CASSPGQGSAGSPLHF.